The present entry profiles one T cell receptor (beta chain) with its context. Its target is not known. The data were taken from a study of graft-versus-host responses after intestinal transplantation. Study at large: As for transplant type, recipients had multivisceral, liver-intestinal, or isolated intestinal grafts. After anti-thymocyte globulin induction, recipients took tacrolimus and steroids for 2 to 3 years. Study-wide findings and caveats: An association linked early post-transplant HvG declines with peak circulating GvH clone levels.

Per germline, CDR1 SGHTA and CDR2 FQGNSA. The CDR3 is 13 amino acids. The V and J ends lost 2 bases and 7 bases respectively, with 11 bases between them. Some clones are missing from TCRdb's copy, which holds only in-frame ones; the method was immunoSEQ multiplex PCR. The sample consists of some 110,000 clones, around 94% of them appearing once. This receptor was obtained from a human donor who was the organ donor for an intestinal transplant. V and J are TRBV7-2 and TRBJ1-2, with a tentative D call TRBD1 (6 bases). The material was unstimulated CD4+ T cells sorted from spleen or lymph node cells, obtained before transplant. CDR3 in amino acids: CASSLRGGGGYTF. CDR3 nucleotides: TGTGCCAGCAGCTTACGAGGGGGAGGTGGCTACACCTTC.